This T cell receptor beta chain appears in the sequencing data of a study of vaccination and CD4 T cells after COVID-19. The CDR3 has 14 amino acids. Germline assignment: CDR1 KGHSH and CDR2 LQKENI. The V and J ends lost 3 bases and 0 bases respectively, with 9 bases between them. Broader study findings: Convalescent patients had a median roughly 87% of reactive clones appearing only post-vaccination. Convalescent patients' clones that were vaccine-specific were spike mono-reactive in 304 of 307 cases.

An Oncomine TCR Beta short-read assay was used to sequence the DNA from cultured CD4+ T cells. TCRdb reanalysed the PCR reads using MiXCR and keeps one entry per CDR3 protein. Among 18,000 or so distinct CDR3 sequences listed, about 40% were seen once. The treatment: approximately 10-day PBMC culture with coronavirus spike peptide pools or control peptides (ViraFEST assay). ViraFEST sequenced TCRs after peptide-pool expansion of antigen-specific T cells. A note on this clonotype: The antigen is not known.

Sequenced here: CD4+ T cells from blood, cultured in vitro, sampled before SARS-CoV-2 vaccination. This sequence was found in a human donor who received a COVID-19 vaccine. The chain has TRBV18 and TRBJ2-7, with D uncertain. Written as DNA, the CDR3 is TGTGCCAGCTCACCCTCACTGACCTCCTACGAGCAGTACTTC. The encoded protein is CASSPSLTSYEQYF.